These T cell receptor beta chains were read from a single sample in a study of blood T cells in healthy people across ages. TCRdb reprocessed the 5' RACE reads with MiXCR, giving one entry per CDR3 protein. The table lists roughly 2 million distinct CDR3 sequences, roughly 49% of them singletons. The material sequenced was blood. These receptors originate from a woman aged 40 to 50 in good health. The CDR3 runs from the conserved cysteine through the conserved F or W. Fields, in order: clone size, J gene, D gene, V gene, CDR3 protein, CDR3 DNA. D genes are given only for firm matches. Clone size is given for some rows only: seen once, a few or many times, or a class if the clone is expanded.

few | TRBJ1-1 | NA | TRBV29-1 | CSVKARRTGNTEAFF | TGCAGCGTCAAAGCCCGGAGGACGGGGAACACTGAAGCTTTCTTT
once | TRBJ1-2 | NA | TRBV7-8 | CACSLKAGGSGYGYTF | TGTGCCTGCAGCTTAAAAGCGGGGGGCTCTGGCTATGGCTACACCTTC
few | TRBJ2-7 | NA | TRBV9 | CASAVGAVQSYEQYF | TGTGCCTCGGCAGTGGGGGCAGTTCAATCCTACGAGCAGTACTTC
NA | TRBJ2-7 | TRBD1 | TRBV18 | CASSPRTGILYEQYF | TGTGCCAGCTCACCGAGGACAGGGATACTATACGAGCAGTACTTC
once | TRBJ2-5 | NA | TRBV27 | CASSFDGGFQETQYF | TGTGCCAGCAGTTTCGACGGGGGCTTCCAAGAGACCCAGTACTTC
few | TRBJ2-3 | NA | TRBV7-2 | CASSFGGGSDTQYF | TGTGCCAGCAGCTTCGGCGGGGGCTCGGATACGCAGTATTTT
NA | TRBJ1-2 | TRBD1 | TRBV25-1 | CASSDSGQGVIGYTF | TGTGCCAGCAGTGACAGTGGCCAGGGGGTCATTGGCTACACCTTC
few | TRBJ2-3 | TRBD1 | TRBV11-2 | CASSTGTGGAHSDTQYF | TGTGCCAGCAGTACCGGGACAGGGGGAGCGCACTCAGATACGCAGTATTTT
NA | TRBJ1-2 | TRBD1 | TRBV7-9 | CASSLNEKGADGYTF | TGTGCCAGCAGCTTAAACGAGAAGGGGGCGGATGGCTACACCTTC
few | TRBJ1-6 | TRBD1 | TRBV12-3/TRBV12-4 | CASSSSTGGNSPLHF | TGTGCCAGCAGTTCATCGACAGGGGGTAATTCACCCCTCCACTTT
NA | TRBJ1-4 | NA | TRBV3-1 | CASRPRGANEKLFF | TGTGCCAGCAGGCCCAGGGGTGCTAATGAAAAACTGTTTTTT
few | TRBJ2-5 | NA | TRBV7-7 | CASSLQEQETQYF | TGTGCTAGCAGCTTACAAGAGCAAGAGACCCAGTACTTC
NA | TRBJ2-3 | TRBD2 | TRBV7-2 | CASSLDISASGGDTDTQYF | TGTGCCAGCAGCTTAGATATCTCGGCTAGCGGGGGGGACACAGATACGCAGTATTTT
NA | TRBJ1-2 | NA | TRBV28 | CASNRNGYTF | TGTGCCTCAAATCGAAATGGCTACACCTTC
once | TRBJ2-3 | NA | TRBV7-2 | CASSLALPLVGNTQYF | TGTGCCAGCAGCTTAGCCTTGCCTCTAGTCGGGAATACGCAGTATTTT
many | TRBJ2-7 | TRBD2 | TRBV20-1 | CSATRLAGASYEQYF | TGCAGTGCTACCAGACTAGCGGGGGCCTCCTACGAGCAGTACTTC
NA | TRBJ2-1 | TRBD2 | TRBV4-1 | CASSQDRGGGAFEEQFF | TGCGCCAGCAGCCAAGATAGGGGCGGGGGGGCGTTCGAGGAGCAGTTCTTC